The 21 T cell receptor beta chains below come from one sample, sequenced in a study of Ad26.COV2.S vaccination and SARS-CoV-2 variants. Treatment defined: roughly 19 received Ad26.COV2.S at low or high dose, single or two shots; roughly 5 received placebo; per-sample allocation not given. It was on day 63 after the first vaccine or placebo injection that samples were taken. Sequencing was performed with immunoSEQ multiplex PCR; in TCRdb, only in-frame clones are kept and a portion is missing. The repertoire includes approximately 280,000 clones, around 87% of them detected once, and about 3.5% sits in the top ten. Material: peripheral blood, obtained in a trial of Ad26.COV2.S vaccine versus placebo. The receptors originated from a person aged 18-60 years who received the Ad26.COV2.S COVID-19 vaccine or a placebo.

The CDR3 here is CASSLQLWDTEAFF. The CDR3 DNA is TGTGCCAGCTCTCTACAGCTCTGGGACACTGAAGCTTTCTTT. This sequence joins TRBV18 and TRBJ1-1; D is uncertain. This CDR3 region has 14 residues. Germline values: CDR1 KGHSH, CDR2 LQKENI. Trimming pared 6 bases from V and 3 bases from J, leaving 14 bases between.

In this sample, this clone turned up a few times. The CDR3 protein is CAWSRGSSYEQYF. For the CDR3, the DNA is TGTGCCTGGAGTAGGGGGTCCTCCTACGAGCAGTACTTC. V is TRBV30 and J is TRBJ2-7, with a tentative D call TRBD1 (6 bases). The CDR3 length is 13 residues. Germline CDR1 and CDR2: GTSNPN and SVGIG (reference sequence). The germline V and J ends were trimmed by 2 bases and 0 bases, with 8 bases remaining between them.

A word on this clone: One end of the junction fails to match germline, which may point to a read error. The genes are TRBV6-5 and TRBJ1-2; TRBD1 matches 7 bases. CDR1 is MNHEY, CDR2 SVGAGI, per germline. This CDR3 has 14 residues. The CDR3 spells CASTYGTVNYGYTF. The CDR3, as DNA: TGTGCCAGCACTTACGGGACAGTAAACTATGGCTACACCTTC.

V and J are TRBV13 and TRBJ1-6; D is uncertain. Per germline, CDR1 PRHDT and CDR2 FYEKMQ (reference sequence). Trimming removed 4 bases at V and 10 bases at J, with 11 bases between. The CDR3 is made up of 13 amino acids. The CDR3 nucleotides are TGTGCCAGCAGCTCGTGGGTAGGGTCACCCCTCCACTTT. It is translated as CASSSWVGSPLHF.

The rearrangement links TRBV18 to TRBJ1-4; 9 nucleotides line up with TRBD1. Germline loops: CDR1 KGHSH, CDR2 LQKENI. V lost 6 bases to trimming and J lost 8 bases; unmatched junction nucleotides: 10. The CDR3 is made up of 15 amino acids. The CDR3 DNA sequence: TGTGCCAGCTCGGCCGGGACAGGGCCTGGGGAAAAACTGTTTTTT. Translating it yields CASSAGTGPGEKLFF.

As DNA, the CDR3 is TGTGCCAGCAGCCGACAGGGGGGAGACACTGAAGCTTTCTTT. This gives the protein CASSRQGGDTEAFF. The chain couples TRBV3-1 (or the pseudogene TRBV3-2) to TRBJ1-1; 9 nucleotides match TRBD1. CDR3 length: 14 residues. Trimming took 4 bases from V and 3 from J; bases not matched to a gene: 3. CDR1 and CDR2 from the germline V gene are LGHDT and YNNKEL (reference sequence).

The CDR3 is CASRRDSYGPNYGYTF. CDR3 in DNA: TGTGCCAGCAGACGTGACAGCTATGGGCCCAACTATGGCTACACCTTC. The rearrangement uses TRBV6-4 and TRBJ1-2; maybe TRBD1 (5 bases). The CDR3 runs to 16 residues. The V end lost 6 bases, the J end lost 2 bases, and 19 bases lay between the germline ends. CDR1 and CDR2 from the germline V gene are MRHNA and SNTAGT.

J is TRBJ2-7 and V is TRBV4-2; perhaps TRBD1 as D (6 bases). Trimming took off 4 bases at V and 3 bases at J, with 13 bases between the two ends. The length of the CDR3 is 14 residues. Germline V gene lookup returns CDR1 LGHNA and CDR2 YNFKEQ. CDR3 region: CASSRTVLHYEQYF. CDR3 DNA: TGTGCCAGCAGCCGGACAGTACTTCACTACGAGCAGTACTTC.

This clone was found once. This chain's CDR3 is CASSRDRATEAFF. CDR3 bases: TGTGCCAGCAGCCGGGACAGGGCCACTGAAGCTTTCTTT. V is TRBV11-3 and J is TRBJ1-1; TRBD1 agrees at 9 bases. The length of the CDR3 is 13 residues. Germline V lookup: CDR1 SGHNT, CDR2 YENEEA. J lost 4 bases, V lost 5 bases, and 2 bases had no gene match.

V usage is TRBV4-3 and J usage is TRBJ1-5; D is ambiguous. This CDR3 has 15 amino acids. Germline V gene lookup returns CDR1 LGHNA and CDR2 YSLEER. Between the trimmed V and J ends, which lost 0 bases and 0 bases, there was a span of 6 bases. The CDR3 spells CASSQDLPSNQPQHF. The CDR3 coding sequence is TGCGCCAGCAGCCAAGATCTACCTAGCAATCAGCCCCAGCATTTT.

The V and J genes are TRBV30 and TRBJ1-4; 10 positions match TRBD1. This CDR3 comprises 15 residues. Looked up from germline, CDR1 is GTSNPN and CDR2 is SVGIG (reference sequence). After removal of 2 bases from V and 8 bases from J, the junction contained 8 bases not matched to a gene. In nucleotides, the CDR3 is TGTGCCTGGAGTCCTGGACAGGGGGTGGTGGAAAAACTGTTTTTT. Its protein is CAWSPGQGVVEKLFF.

The rearrangement uses TRBV13 and TRBJ1-1; D unresolved. Trimming removed 0 bases from V and 2 bases from J, with 1 base in between. Germline V gene data show CDR1 as PRHDT and CDR2 as FYEKMQ (reference sequence). There are 12 residues in the CDR3. CDR3 amino acids: CASSLGNTEAFF. In DNA, the CDR3 is TGTGCCAGCAGCTTAGGAAACACTGAAGCTTTCTTT.

This clone was seen only once. The chain couples TRBV11-2 to TRBJ2-5; the D gene is possibly TRBD1 (6 bases). The CDR3 totals 15 residues. V gave up 3 bases and J gave up 6 bases, with 17 bases separating them. Looked up from germline, CDR1 is SGHAT and CDR2 is FQNNGV. The CDR3 reads CASSFTQGRSKTQYF. DNA for the CDR3: TGTGCCAGCAGCTTTACACAGGGCCGGTCGAAGACCCAGTACTTC.

The chain employs TRBV5-1 and TRBJ2-3; D unclear. The germline gives CDR1 SGHRS, CDR2 YFSETQ. V dropped 4 bases and J dropped 2 bases, with 5 bases sitting between them. CDR3 length equals 12 residues. The DNA of the CDR3 is TGCGCCAGCAGCGGGAACACAGATACGCAGTATTTT. This gives the protein CASSGNTDTQYF.

The chain is built from TRBV24-1 and TRBJ2-5, with D tentatively TRBD2 (6 bases). The germline V gene has CDR1 KGHDR and CDR2 SFDVKD. The CDR3 covers 15 residues. Trimming took 3 bases from V and 5 from J, leaving 15 bases between them. CDR3 loop: CATSDSAPGRETQYF. The CDR3, as DNA: TGTGCCACCAGTGATAGCGCCCCGGGGAGGGAGACCCAGTACTTC.

V usage is TRBV11-3 and J usage is TRBJ2-5; no clear D. The CDR3 sequence is 13 residues long. Looked up from germline, CDR1 is SGHNT and CDR2 is YENEEA. Trimming pared 2 bases from V and 3 bases from J, leaving 7 bases between. The CDR3 nucleotides are TGTGCCAGCAGCTTAAGGGTTGAAGAGACCCAGTACTTC. Protein product: CASSLRVEETQYF. The full variable domain, in which reference TRBV11-3 and TRBJ2-5 provide the parts outside the CDR3, is EAGVVQSPRYKIIEKKQPVAFWCNPISGHNTLYWYLQNLGQGPELLIRYENEEAVDDSQLPKDRFSAERLKGVDSTLKIQPAELGDSAVYLCASSLRVEETQYFGPGTRLLVL.

The chain has TRBV2 and TRBJ2-7; tentative D call: TRBD1 (6 bases). The germline V gene has CDR1 SNHLY and CDR2 FYNNEI. The CDR3 length is 14 residues. V was trimmed by 6 bases and J by 1 base, leaving 13 bases between them. The CDR3 sequence is CASRARGHSYEQYF. In DNA, the CDR3 is TGTGCCAGCAGGGCCAGGGGCCATTCCTACGAGCAGTACTTC.

This clone was seen only once. The chain combines TRBV7-8 with TRBJ1-6; D is unclear. The V end lost 0 bases, the J end lost 0 bases, and 6 bases lay between the germline ends. Germline CDR1 is SGHVS and CDR2 is FQNEAQ. The CDR3 sequence is 16 residues long. Written as DNA, the CDR3 is TGTGCCAGCAGCTTAGCAGTGAGCTCCTATAATTCACCCCTCCACTTT. Its translation is CASSLAVSSYNSPLHF.

The rearrangement uses TRBV27 and TRBJ2-7; unclear D gene. V was cut by 0 bases and J by 3 bases, with 6 bases left in between. Germline V CDR1 and CDR2: MNHEY, SMNVEV (reference sequence). This CDR3 has 13 amino acids. CDR3 bases: TGTGCCAGCAGTTTATCGAGGCACTACGAGCAGTACTTC. Encoded protein: CASSLSRHYEQYF.

The chain joins TRBV19 to TRBJ2-2, with D unresolved. Germline V gives CDR1 LNHDA, CDR2 SQIVND (reference sequence). The germline V and J ends were trimmed by 5 bases and 4 bases, with 8 bases remaining between them. CDR3 length equals 13 residues. Here the CDR3 DNA reads TGTGCCAGTAGTCCCTGGCTCACCGGGGAGCTGTTTTTT. The encoded protein is CASSPWLTGELFF.

V is TRBV11-2 and J is TRBJ2-5; 8 bases map to TRBD2. The CDR3 is made up of 15 amino acids. Germline assignment: CDR1 SGHAT and CDR2 FQNNGV. The trim removed 0 bases at V and 4 bases at J, leaving 4 bases unmatched. In DNA form, the CDR3 reads TGTGCCAGCAGCTTAGATCACGGGACTAGAGAGACCCAGTACTTC. Its protein is CASSLDHGTRETQYF.